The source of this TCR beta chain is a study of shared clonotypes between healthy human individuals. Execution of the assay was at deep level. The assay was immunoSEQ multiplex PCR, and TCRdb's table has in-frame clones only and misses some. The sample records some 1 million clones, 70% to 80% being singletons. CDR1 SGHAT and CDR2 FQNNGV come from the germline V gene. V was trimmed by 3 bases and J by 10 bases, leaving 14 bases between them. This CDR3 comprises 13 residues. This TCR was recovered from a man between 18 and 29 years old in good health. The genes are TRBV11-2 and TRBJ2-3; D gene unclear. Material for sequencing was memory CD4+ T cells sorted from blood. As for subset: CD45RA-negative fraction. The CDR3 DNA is TGTGCCAGCAGCTTGCCAGCGCGTTTGGCGCAGTATTTT. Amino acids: CASSLPARLAQYF.